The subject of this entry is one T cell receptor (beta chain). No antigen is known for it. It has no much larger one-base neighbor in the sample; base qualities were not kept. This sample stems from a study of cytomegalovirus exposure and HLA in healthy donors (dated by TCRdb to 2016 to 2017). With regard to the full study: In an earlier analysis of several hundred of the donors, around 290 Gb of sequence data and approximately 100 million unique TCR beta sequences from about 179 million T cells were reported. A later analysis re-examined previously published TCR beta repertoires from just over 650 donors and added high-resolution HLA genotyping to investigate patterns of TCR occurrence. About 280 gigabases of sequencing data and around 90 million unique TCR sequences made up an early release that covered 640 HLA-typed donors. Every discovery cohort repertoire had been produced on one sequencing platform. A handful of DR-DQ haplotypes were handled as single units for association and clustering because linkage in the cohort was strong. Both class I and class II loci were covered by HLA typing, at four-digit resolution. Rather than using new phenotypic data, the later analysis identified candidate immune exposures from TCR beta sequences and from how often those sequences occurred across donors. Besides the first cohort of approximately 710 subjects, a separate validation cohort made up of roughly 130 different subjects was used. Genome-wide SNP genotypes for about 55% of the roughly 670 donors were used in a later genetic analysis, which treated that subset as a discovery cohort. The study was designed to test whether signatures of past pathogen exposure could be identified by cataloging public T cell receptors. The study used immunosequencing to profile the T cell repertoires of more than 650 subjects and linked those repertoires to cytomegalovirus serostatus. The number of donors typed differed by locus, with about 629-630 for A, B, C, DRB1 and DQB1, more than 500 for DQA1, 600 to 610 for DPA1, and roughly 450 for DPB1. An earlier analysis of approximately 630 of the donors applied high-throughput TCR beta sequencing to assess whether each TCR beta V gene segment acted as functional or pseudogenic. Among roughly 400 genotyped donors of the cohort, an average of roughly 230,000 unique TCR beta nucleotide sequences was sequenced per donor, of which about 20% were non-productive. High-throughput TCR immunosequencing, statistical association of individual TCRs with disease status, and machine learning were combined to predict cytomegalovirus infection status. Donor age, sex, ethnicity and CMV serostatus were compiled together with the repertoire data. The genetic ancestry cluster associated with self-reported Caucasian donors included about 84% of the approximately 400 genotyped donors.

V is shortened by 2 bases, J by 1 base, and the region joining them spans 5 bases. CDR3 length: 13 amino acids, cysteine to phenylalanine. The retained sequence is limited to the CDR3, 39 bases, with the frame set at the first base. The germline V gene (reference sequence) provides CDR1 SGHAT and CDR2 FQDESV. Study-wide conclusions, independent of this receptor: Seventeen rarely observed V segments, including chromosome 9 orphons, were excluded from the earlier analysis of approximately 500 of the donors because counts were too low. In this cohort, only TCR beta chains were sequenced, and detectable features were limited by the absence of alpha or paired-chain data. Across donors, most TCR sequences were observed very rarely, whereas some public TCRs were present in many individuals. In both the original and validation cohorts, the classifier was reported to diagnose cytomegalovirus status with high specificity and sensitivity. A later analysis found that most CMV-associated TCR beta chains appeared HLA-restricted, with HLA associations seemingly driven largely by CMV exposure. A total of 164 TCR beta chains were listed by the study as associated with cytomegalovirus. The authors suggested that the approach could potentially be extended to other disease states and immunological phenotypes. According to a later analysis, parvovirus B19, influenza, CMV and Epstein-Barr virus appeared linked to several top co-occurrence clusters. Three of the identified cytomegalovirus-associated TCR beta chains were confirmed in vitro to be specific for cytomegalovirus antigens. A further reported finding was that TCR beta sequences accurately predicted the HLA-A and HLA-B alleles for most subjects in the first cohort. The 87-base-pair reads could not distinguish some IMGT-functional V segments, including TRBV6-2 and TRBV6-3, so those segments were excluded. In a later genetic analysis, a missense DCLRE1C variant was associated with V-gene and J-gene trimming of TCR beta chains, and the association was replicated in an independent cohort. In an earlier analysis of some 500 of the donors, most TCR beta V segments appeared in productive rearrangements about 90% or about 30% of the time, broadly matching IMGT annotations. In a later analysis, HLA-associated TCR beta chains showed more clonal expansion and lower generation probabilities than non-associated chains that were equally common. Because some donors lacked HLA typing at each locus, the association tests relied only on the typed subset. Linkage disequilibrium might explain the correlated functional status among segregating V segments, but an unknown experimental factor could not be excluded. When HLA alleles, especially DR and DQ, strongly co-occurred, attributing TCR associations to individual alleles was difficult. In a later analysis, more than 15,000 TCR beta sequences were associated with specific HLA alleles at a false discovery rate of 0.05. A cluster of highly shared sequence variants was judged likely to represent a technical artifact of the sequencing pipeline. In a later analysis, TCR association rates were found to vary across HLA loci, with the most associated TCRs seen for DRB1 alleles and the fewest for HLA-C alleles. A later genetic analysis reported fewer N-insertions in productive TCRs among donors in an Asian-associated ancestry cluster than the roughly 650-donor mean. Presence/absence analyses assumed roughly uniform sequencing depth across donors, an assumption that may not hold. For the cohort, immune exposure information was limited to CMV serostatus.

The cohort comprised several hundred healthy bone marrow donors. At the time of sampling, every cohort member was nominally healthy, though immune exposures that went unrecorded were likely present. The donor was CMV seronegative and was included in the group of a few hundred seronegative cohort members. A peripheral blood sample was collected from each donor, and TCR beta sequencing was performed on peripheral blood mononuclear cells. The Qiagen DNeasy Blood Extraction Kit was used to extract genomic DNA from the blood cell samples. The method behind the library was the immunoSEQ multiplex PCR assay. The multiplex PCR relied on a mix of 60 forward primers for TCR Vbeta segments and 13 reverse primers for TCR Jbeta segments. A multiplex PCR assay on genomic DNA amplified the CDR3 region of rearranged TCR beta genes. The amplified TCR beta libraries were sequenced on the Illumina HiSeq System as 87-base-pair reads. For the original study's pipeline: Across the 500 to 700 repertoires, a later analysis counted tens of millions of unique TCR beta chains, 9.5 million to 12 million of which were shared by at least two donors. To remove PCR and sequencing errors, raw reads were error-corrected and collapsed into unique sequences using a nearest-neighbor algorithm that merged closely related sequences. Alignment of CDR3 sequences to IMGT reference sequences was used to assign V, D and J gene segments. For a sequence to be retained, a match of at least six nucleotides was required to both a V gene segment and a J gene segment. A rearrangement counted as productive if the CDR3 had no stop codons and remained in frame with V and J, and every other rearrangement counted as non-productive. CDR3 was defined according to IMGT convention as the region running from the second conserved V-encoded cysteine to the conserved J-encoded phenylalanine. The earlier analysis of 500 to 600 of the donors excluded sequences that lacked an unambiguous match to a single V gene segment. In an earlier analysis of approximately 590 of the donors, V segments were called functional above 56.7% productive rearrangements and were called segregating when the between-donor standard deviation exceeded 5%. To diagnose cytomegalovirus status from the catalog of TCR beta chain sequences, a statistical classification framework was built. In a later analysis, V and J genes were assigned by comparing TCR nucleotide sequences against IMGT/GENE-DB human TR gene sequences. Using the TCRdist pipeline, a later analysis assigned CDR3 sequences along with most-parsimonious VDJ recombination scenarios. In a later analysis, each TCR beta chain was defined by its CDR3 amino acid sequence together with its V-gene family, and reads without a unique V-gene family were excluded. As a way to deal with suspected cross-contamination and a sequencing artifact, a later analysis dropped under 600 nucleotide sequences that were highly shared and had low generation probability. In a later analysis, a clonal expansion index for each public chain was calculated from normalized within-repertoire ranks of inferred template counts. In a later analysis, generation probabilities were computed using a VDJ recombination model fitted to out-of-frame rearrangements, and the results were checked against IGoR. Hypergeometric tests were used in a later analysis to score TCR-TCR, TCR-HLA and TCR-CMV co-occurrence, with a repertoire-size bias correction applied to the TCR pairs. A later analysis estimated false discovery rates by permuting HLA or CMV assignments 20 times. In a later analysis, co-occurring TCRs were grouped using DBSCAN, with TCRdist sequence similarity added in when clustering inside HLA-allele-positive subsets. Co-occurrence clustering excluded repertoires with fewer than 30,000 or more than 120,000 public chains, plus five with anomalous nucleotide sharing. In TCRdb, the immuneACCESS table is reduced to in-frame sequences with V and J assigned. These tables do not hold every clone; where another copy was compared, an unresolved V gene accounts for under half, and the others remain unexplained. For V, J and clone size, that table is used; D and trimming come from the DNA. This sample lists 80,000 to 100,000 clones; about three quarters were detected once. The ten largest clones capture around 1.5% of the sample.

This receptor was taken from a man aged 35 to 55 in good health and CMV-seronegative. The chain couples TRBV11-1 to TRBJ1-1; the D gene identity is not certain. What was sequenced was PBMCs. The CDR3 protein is CASSLSWNTEAFF. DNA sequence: TGTGCCAGCAGCTTATCGTGGAACACTGAAGCTTTCTTT.